This T cell receptor beta chain was sequenced in a study of blood T cell repertoires in COVID-19. Study at large: Specimens from acute and convalescent COVID-19 originated in the United States, Italy and Spain. PBMCs, B-cell-depleted T cells, or T cells provided the cDNA or gDNA that made up the material.

This CDR3 has 16 amino acids. Authors' analysis steps: Amplifying reference gene primers gave estimates of nucleated cell counts. The assay was immunoSEQ multiplex PCR, and TCRdb's table has in-frame clones only and misses some. V and J calls and clone size follow that table, whereas D and trimming were derived from the DNA. The table lists approximately 170,000 clones, 88% of them singletons. The TCR comes from a man aged 50 to 59 who had recovered from COVID-19. Sequencing used peripheral blood. The V gene is TRBV21-1, the J gene TRBJ1-5; TRBD1, as called in the table, went unchecked against the DNA. TRBV21-1 is flagged as a pseudogene. CDR3 region: CASSKGGGAGNQPQHF. The CDR3 DNA sequence: TGTGCCAGCAGCAAAGGAGGGGGCGCGGGCAATCAGCCCCAGCATTTT.